This T cell receptor beta chain originates from a study of CD8+ T cells in alopecia areata. RNA, once extracted, was reverse transcribed into cDNA for use as the sequencing template. Method: immunoSEQ multiplex PCR; TCRdb's copy keeps in-frame clones and lacks some. The data contain fewer than 250,000 clones, under 70% of them singletons. As for treatment: oral pan-JAK inhibitor, 5-10 mg twice daily. The study team obtained lesional scalp punch biopsies and peripheral blood from alopecia areata patients. Sample: CD4+ T cells sorted from blood, taken at week 4, from a patient treated with tofacitinib. The TCR was taken from a human donor with alopecia areata.

CDR3 DNA sequence: TGTGCCAGCAGCTTAGCCCGGGTCGCGACAGATACGCAGTATTTT. It encodes CASSLARVATDTQYF. This chain links TRBV7-9 with TRBJ2-3; D is unresolved. The CDR3 covers 15 residues. The germline V gene encodes CDR1 SEHNR and CDR2 FQNEAQ (reference sequence). The V and J ends lost 0 bases and 3 bases respectively, with 10 bases between them.